The source of this T cell receptor beta chain is a study of blood T cell repertoires in COVID-19. V was cut by 2 bases and J by 1 base, with 2 bases left in between. This CDR3 has 13 residues. The germline gives CDR1 SGHAT, CDR2 FQNNGV. Sequenced by immunoSEQ multiplex PCR; TCRdb stores in-frame clones only, minus some. The sample consists of 30,000 to 40,000 clones, around four fifths of them appearing once. Sequencing was done on a sample of peripheral blood. This rearrangement joins TRBV11-2 to TRBJ2-2; no clear D gene. The clonotype originates from a man aged 45 to 65 with active COVID-19. This CDR3 is CASSLQNTGELFF. CDR3 DNA sequence: TGTGCCAGCAGCTTACAGAACACCGGGGAGCTGTTTTTT.